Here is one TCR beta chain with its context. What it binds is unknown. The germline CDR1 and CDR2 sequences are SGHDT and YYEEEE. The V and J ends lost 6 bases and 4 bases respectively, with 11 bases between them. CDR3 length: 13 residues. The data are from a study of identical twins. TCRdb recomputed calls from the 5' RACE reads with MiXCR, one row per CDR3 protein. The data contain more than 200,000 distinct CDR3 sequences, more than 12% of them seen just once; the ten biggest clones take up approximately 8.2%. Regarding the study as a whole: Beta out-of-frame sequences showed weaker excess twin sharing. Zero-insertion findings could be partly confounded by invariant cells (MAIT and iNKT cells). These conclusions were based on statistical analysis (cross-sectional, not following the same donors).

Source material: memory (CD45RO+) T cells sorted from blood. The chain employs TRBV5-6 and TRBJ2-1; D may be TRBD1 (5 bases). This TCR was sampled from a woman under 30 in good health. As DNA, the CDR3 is TGTGCCAGCACCCAGACAGAGTACAATGAGCAGTTCTTC. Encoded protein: CASTQTEYNEQFF.